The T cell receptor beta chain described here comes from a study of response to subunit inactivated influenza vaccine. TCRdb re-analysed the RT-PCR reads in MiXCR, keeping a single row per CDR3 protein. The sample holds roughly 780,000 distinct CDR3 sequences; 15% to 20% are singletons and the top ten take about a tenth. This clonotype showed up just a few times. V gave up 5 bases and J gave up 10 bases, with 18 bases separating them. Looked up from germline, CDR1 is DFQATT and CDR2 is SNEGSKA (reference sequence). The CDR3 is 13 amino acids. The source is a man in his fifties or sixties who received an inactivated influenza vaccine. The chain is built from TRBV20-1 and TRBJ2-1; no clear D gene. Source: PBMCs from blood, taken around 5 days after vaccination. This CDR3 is CSAVRAPRQEQFF. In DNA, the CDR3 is TGCAGTGCTGTCCGGGCACCCCGTCAGGAGCAGTTCTTC.